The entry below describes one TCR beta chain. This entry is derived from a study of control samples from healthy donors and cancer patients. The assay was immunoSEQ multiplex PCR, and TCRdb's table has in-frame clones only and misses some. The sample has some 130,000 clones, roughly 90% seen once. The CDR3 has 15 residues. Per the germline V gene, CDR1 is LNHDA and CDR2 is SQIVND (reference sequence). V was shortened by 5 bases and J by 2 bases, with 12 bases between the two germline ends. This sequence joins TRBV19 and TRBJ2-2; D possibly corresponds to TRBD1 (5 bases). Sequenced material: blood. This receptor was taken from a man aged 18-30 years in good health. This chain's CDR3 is CASSPAQGNTGELFF. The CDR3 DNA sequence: TGTGCCAGTAGTCCCGCCCAGGGAAACACCGGGGAGCTGTTTTTT.